These T cell receptor beta chains were read from a single sample in a study of blood T cell repertoires in COVID-19. Some clones are missing from TCRdb's copy, which holds only in-frame ones; the method was immunoSEQ multiplex PCR. The data contain 100,000 to 150,000 clones, around 88% of them singletons. Sample: peripheral blood. Receptors were obtained from a man aged 45-60 years with acute or convalescent COVID-19. Each CDR3 is given with its conserved first and last residue. Each record gives: J gene, V gene, D gene, clone size, CDR3 protein, CDR3 DNA. The D gene is left open where the match is weak. Some rows have no size entry. The others give once, few or many, or a class for an expanded clone.

TRBJ1-4 | TRBV10-1 | NA | NA | CASSRGGLLDSGTNEKLFF | TGCGCCAGCAGCAGAGGTGGACTCCTGGATTCCGGAACTAATGAAAAACTGTTTTTT
TRBJ1-1 | TRBV6-2/TRBV6-3 | NA | NA | CASSYIRGQAFF | TGTGCCAGCAGTTACATAAGGGGCCAGGCTTTCTTT
TRBJ1-4 | TRBV6-5 | NA | few | CASRGGETNEKLFF | TGTGCTTCTAGGGGGGGTGAAACTAATGAAAAACTGTTTTTT
TRBJ2-1 | TRBV28 | NA | NA | CASRLGGSNEQFF | TGTGCCAGCAGGCTTGGGGGGTCGAATGAGCAGTTCTTC
TRBJ1-1 | TRBV18 | NA | NA | CASSRGHTTNTEAFF | TGTGCCAGCTCACGGGGACACACAACCAACACTGAAGCTTTCTTT
TRBJ2-3 | TRBV18 | TRBD2 | NA | CASSPILAGGWRSTDTQYF | TGTGCCAGCTCACCGATACTAGCGGGAGGTTGGAGGAGCACAGATACGCAGTATTTT
TRBJ1-2 | TRBV28 | NA | NA | CASRGYGQNYGYTF | TGTGCCAGCAGGGGGTACGGACAGAACTATGGCTACACCTTC
TRBJ1-2 | TRBV6-6 | NA | NA | CASSYSGKNYGYTF | TGTGCCAGCAGTTACTCCGGGAAGAACTATGGCTACACCTTC
TRBJ1-5 | TRBV6-5 | NA | once | CATRPGGGNQPQHF | TGTGCCACTCGGCCAGGCGGGGGCAATCAGCCCCAGCATTTT
TRBJ1-2 | TRBV28 | TRBD1 | NA | CASSVPGQPAPHGYTF | TGTGCCAGCAGTGTCCCGGGACAGCCCGCTCCCCATGGCTACACCTTC
TRBJ2-1 | TRBV6-4 | TRBD2 | once | CASSRLAGWNNEQFF | TGTGCCAGCAGTCGCCTAGCGGGATGGAACAATGAGCAGTTCTTC
TRBJ2-5 | TRBV28 | TRBD1 | NA | CASSTQGGVETQYF | TGTGCCAGCAGTACCCAAGGGGGCGTGGAGACCCAGTACTTC
TRBJ1-4 | TRBV11-2 | NA | few | CASSQLEEKLFF | TGTGCCAGCAGCCAACTAGAGGAAAAACTGTTTTTT
TRBJ1-2 | TRBV30 | NA | NA | CASRWGGGYTF | TGTGCCTCGCGGTGGGGGGGCGGCTACACCTTC
TRBJ2-1 | TRBV27 | NA | once | CASSLSGTRNEQFF | TGTGCCAGCAGTTTATCAGGGACACGCAATGAGCAGTTCTTC
TRBJ1-5 | TRBV27 | NA | NA | CASRPGSFNQPQHF | TGTGCCAGCAGACCGGGGTCATTCAATCAGCCCCAGCATTTT
TRBJ2-1 | TRBV27 | NA | NA | CASSLVWDSRNPQYNEQFF | TGTGCCAGCAGCTTAGTCTGGGACTCGAGGAATCCCCAATACAATGAGCAGTTCTTC
TRBJ2-3 | TRBV5-1 | TRBD2 | NA | CASSSQQTSGTDTQYF | TGCGCCAGCAGCTCGCAACAGACTAGCGGCACAGATACGCAGTATTTT
TRBJ1-5 | TRBV5-1 | NA | NA | CASSLRAGVDPQHF | TGCGCCAGCAGCTTGAGGGCAGGGGTGGATCCCCAGCATTTT
TRBJ2-7 | TRBV4-1 | NA | NA | CASSQVVRDRQYF | TGCGCCAGCAGCCAAGTCGTGAGGGATCGGCAGTACTTC
TRBJ1-5 | TRBV2 | TRBD1 | NA | CASSEGQGHRNQPQHF | TGTGCCAGCAGCGAGGGACAGGGACATCGCAATCAGCCCCAGCATTTT
TRBJ1-6 | TRBV5-1 | NA | NA | CASSLSGQPNSPLHF | TGCGCCAGCAGCTTGTCGGGACAACCAAATTCACCCCTCCACTTT
TRBJ1-1 | TRBV9 | NA | few | CASNVQGTNTEAFF | TGTGCCAGCAACGTACAGGGAACTAACACTGAAGCTTTCTTT
TRBJ1-1 | TRBV19 | NA | NA | CASSTLFYGSTEAFF | TGTGCCAGTAGTACCCTCTTCTACGGGAGCACTGAAGCTTTCTTT
TRBJ1-5 | TRBV7-8 | NA | NA | CASSLERFNQPQHF | TGTGCCAGCAGCTTAGAACGGTTCAATCAGCCCCAGCATTTT
TRBJ2-1 | TRBV5-1 | TRBD1 | NA | CASSLGGRGRGDEQFF | TGCGCCAGCAGCTTGGGGGGCAGGGGGCGCGGAGATGAGCAGTTCTTC
TRBJ1-3 | TRBV5-6 | NA | NA | CASSRRAIGNTIYF | TGTGCCAGCAGCCGGAGGGCGATCGGAAACACCATATATTTT
TRBJ1-1 | TRBV3-1/TRBV3-2 | NA | NA | CASSQEISGLPNTEAFF | TGTGCCAGCAGCCAAGAGATTTCGGGACTGCCGAACACTGAAGCTTTCTTT
TRBJ2-1 | TRBV19 | TRBD2 | NA | CASSIGRPGTSGRSSSYNEQFF | TGTGCCAGTAGTATAGGTCGACCCGGGACTAGCGGGAGGTCGAGCTCCTACAATGAGCAGTTCTTC
TRBJ1-1 | TRBV2 | NA | NA | CASSERGAPNTEAFF | TGTGCCAGCAGTGAAAGGGGTGCCCCCAACACTGAAGCTTTCTTT
TRBJ2-7 | TRBV19 | TRBD1 | NA | CASSNPGQGIYEQYF | TGTGCCAGTAGTAATCCGGGACAGGGGATTTACGAGCAGTACTTC
TRBJ2-7 | TRBV2 | TRBD2 | NA | CASRDASGGAEQYF | TGTGCCAGCAGGGACGCTAGCGGGGGGGCCGAGCAGTACTTC
TRBJ1-5 | TRBV21-1 | NA | once | CGGLSPPQHF | TGTGGGGGCCTCTCCCCCCCCCAGCATTTT
TRBJ1-2 | TRBV4-2 | NA | once | CASSQGSSGADYGYTF | TGTGCCAGCAGCCAAGGGAGCTCGGGTGCCGACTATGGCTACACCTTC
TRBJ2-3 | TRBV13 | TRBD2 | NA | CASSSIKRGGTDTQYF | TGTGCCAGCAGCTCCATTAAGCGGGGGGGCACAGATACGCAGTATTTT
TRBJ2-3 | TRBV10-1 | TRBD2 | NA | CASSRGLRTDTQYF | TGCGCCAGCAGTAGGGGACTACGCACAGATACGCAGTATTTT
TRBJ2-5 | TRBV5-4 | TRBD2 | NA | CASSPGTTETQYF | TGTGCCAGCAGCCCCGGGACTACGGAGACCCAGTACTTC
TRBJ1-1 | TRBV5-5 | NA | NA | CASSLERGRTEAFF | TGTGCCAGCAGCTTGGAGAGAGGGCGGACTGAAGCTTTCTTT
TRBJ2-5 | TRBV4-2 | NA | NA | CASSQDSTGETQYF | TGTGCCAGCAGCCAAGACTCGACAGGCGAGACCCAGTACTTC
TRBJ2-6 | TRBV19 | NA | NA | CASSPLRGTAEGANVLTF | TGTGCCAGTAGTCCCCTAAGGGGGACGGCGGAGGGGGCCAACGTCCTGACTTTC
TRBJ1-5 | TRBV10-1 | TRBD1 | NA | CASSPRDRRVVQPQHF | TGCGCCAGCAGCCCCCGGGACAGGAGGGTGGTTCAGCCCCAGCATTTT
TRBJ1-3 | TRBV7-2 | NA | NA | CASSFGGGSGNTIYF | TGTGCCAGCAGCTTCGGGGGGGGCTCTGGAAACACCATATATTTT
TRBJ2-2 | TRBV24-1 | NA | NA | CATSDPGAGYRDGELFF | TGTGCCACCAGTGATCCTGGCGCAGGTTACCGTGACGGGGAGCTGTTTTTT
TRBJ1-1 | TRBV28 | NA | NA | CASRTANTEAFF | TGTGCCAGCCGCACAGCGAACACTGAAGCTTTCTTT
TRBJ1-1 | TRBV11-2 | NA | NA | CASSSTQVTEAFF | TGTGCCAGCAGCAGCACACAGGTCACTGAAGCTTTCTTT
TRBJ1-2 | TRBV5-1 | TRBD1 | NA | CASSLLAGGVDGYTF | TGCGCCAGCAGCTTGTTGGCAGGGGGTGTGGACGGCTACACCTTC
TRBJ1-2 | TRBV5-3 | TRBD1 | NA | CARRAGQGKGYTF | TGTGCCAGAAGAGCGGGACAGGGTAAGGGCTACACCTTC
TRBJ2-7 | TRBV11-2 | NA | NA | CASSLFGHRFYEQYF | TGTGCCAGCAGCTTATTCGGACACCGGTTCTACGAGCAGTACTTC
TRBJ1-1 | TRBV5-1 | NA | NA | CASTPLGLNTEAFF | TGCGCCAGTACCCCTCTAGGTTTGAACACTGAAGCTTTCTTT
TRBJ1-2 | TRBV7-9 | NA | NA | CASSPVRGRGYTF | TGTGCCAGCAGCCCTGTGCGAGGCCGTGGCTACACCTTC
TRBJ2-1 | TRBV5-1 | TRBD1 | NA | CASSSQGGSYNEQFF | TGCGCCAGCAGTTCACAGGGGGGATCATACAATGAGCAGTTCTTC
TRBJ2-3 | TRBV10-3 | NA | NA | CAISESTRSDTQYF | TGTGCCATCAGTGAGTCGACCAGGTCAGATACGCAGTATTTT
TRBJ1-2 | TRBV7-2 | TRBD1 | few | CASSSARTGRYGYTF | TGTGCCAGCAGCTCCGCACGGACAGGACGGTATGGCTACACCTTC